Sequencing of this T cell receptor (beta chain) was carried out in a study of vaccination and CD4 T cells after COVID-19 (dated by TCRdb to the early 2020s). Context from the whole study: The convalescent cohort included six males and four females, with two Hispanic individuals, seven Caucasians, two Asians and one multiracial person. Each participant got two doses of either the Pfizer-BioNTech BNT162b2 vaccine (n=8) or the Moderna mRNA-1273 vaccine (n=2). Post-COVID blood samples were collected from convalescent patients a median of roughly 100 days after diagnosis, with a range of roughly 30 to 161 days. Post-vaccine blood samples were collected a median of about 72 days after the second vaccine dose, ranging from about 13 to 241 days. For stimulating the cultures, overlapping spike peptide pools were used, derived from SARS-CoV-2 as well as from the common cold coronaviruses HCoV-NL63, HCoV-OC43 and HCoV-229E. As controls, cultures received a CEFX viral epitope pool (the positive control), an HIV-1 Nef peptide pool (the negative control), or no peptide at all. In ten to eleven COVID-19 convalescent patients and several infection-naive healthy vaccine recipients, the spike-specific CD4+ TCR repertoire before mRNA vaccination was compared with the repertoire after mRNA vaccination. Study-wide findings and limitations: In convalescent patients, a median around 90% of post-vaccine SARS-CoV-2-reactive clones were detected only after vaccination, suggesting vaccine-specific priming. Of the vaccine-specific clones in convalescent patients, 304 of 307, or nearly all, reacted only to SARS-CoV-2 spike and did not cross-react with common cold coronaviruses. Relatively few convalescent patients were included in the study, and early timepoints after natural infection were not analyzed. The median count of SARS-CoV-2-reactive clonotypes went up from 20 to 25 after infection to roughly 38 after vaccination, although the change was not significant.

As for this clonotype: Its antigen is currently not known. No base quality information exists; no much larger clone differs at one position.

Explained via the paper, the treatment or condition label denotes: roughly ten-day PBMC culture with coronavirus spike peptide pools or control peptides (ViraFEST assay). To expand antigen-specific T cells with peptide pools and then pick out the expanded clonotypes through TCR sequencing, the study relied on the ViraFEST assay. The absence of prior SARS-CoV-2 infection in healthy vaccine recipients was confirmed by negative nucleocapsid antibody tests before and after vaccination. Each well held 2 million or so PBMCs cultured in IMDM containing about 5% human AB serum and approximately 10 IU/ml IL-2, with 8.5 to 10 ug/ml peptide pools added. Half of the culture medium was replaced with fresh IL-2-containing medium on days 3 and 7. CD4+ T cells were isolated after about 10 days of culture through negative selection using the EasySep CD4+ T cell isolation kit. Ficoll-Paque Plus gradient centrifugation was used to isolate PBMCs from whole blood, and the isolated PBMCs were then either used fresh or cryopreserved at -140C. In general, triplicate wells were set up for every culture condition.

Library generation was performed with PCR. TCR sequencing of DNA from cultured CD4+ T cells used the Oncomine TCR Beta short-read assay at the Johns Hopkins FTIC core. Genomic DNA was extracted from the cultured CD4+ T cells with the QIAamp micro DNA kit. The Oncomine TCR Beta libraries from cultured CD4+ T cells were pooled using unique dual indexes and then sequenced on an Illumina iSeq 100. The published analysis was carried out like this. Non-productive sequences were filtered out, and CDR3s that did not start with C, did not end with F or W, or were shorter than 7 amino acids were discarded. Antigen-specific clonotypes were identified with the MANAFEST web application by comparing peptide-stimulated wells with reference and other culture wells. To be called positive, a clone needed an FDR below 0.05, an odds ratio above 5, and a productive frequency above 0.1% in at least two of three replicate wells. A clonotype was classed as cross-reactive if the clonotype showed significant expansion both in SARS-CoV-2 spike wells and in at least one common cold coronavirus spike condition. Using R version 3.6.1, CDR3 homology was evaluated through Levenshtein distances (stringdist) along with unrooted phylogenetic trees (ape). TCRdb took the public reads, trimmed them with fastp at Q25, ran MiXCR for clone calling and kept in-frame beta chains. Identical CDR3 protein sequences are pooled into one entry, listed with their most common genes and DNA. Clone size and V and J calls follow TCRdb, not the original study. The sample includes 10,000 to 15,000 distinct CDR3 sequences, with roughly four fifths observed a single time. The ten largest clones capture less than 10% of the sample.

Including the terminal cysteine and phenylalanine, the CDR3 comprises 18 residues. The kept DNA is CDR3 alone, 54 bases in frame from the first base. Ends trimmed: V by 0 bases, J by 5 bases; bases unmatched to a gene: 17. CDR1 is given as GTSNPN and CDR2 as SVGIG, both from the germline V gene (reference sequence). The specimen was CD4+ T cells from blood, cultured in vitro, collected after SARS-CoV-2 vaccination. This clonotype originated in a human donor who received a COVID-19 vaccine. This receptor chain uses TRBV30 and TRBJ2-5; 8 junctional bases match TRBD2. The CDR3 protein: CAWSVGAPHSGVAETQYF. The DNA sequence reads TGTGCCTGGAGTGTAGGGGCGCCGCATAGCGGGGTGGCGGAGACCCAGTACTTC.